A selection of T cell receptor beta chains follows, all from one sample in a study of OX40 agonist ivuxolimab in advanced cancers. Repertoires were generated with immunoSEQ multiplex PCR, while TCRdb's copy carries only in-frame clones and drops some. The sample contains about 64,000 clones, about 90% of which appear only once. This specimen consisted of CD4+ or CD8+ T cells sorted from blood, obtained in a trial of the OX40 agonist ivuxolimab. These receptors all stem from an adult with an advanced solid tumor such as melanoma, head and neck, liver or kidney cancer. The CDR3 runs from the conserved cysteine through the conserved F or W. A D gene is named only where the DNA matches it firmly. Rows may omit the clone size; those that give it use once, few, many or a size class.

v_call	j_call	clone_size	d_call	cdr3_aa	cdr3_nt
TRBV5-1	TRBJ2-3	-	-	CASSLDLLSTDTQYF	TGCGCCAGCAGCTTGGACTTACTTAGCACAGATACGCAGTATTTT
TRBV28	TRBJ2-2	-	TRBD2	CASSLWGLAIGPGELFF	TGTGCCAGCAGTTTATGGGGACTAGCGATTGGCCCCGGGGAGCTGTTTTTT
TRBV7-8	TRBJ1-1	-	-	CASSFDLENTEAFF	TGTGCCAGCAGCTTCGACCTGGAGAACACTGAAGCTTTCTTT
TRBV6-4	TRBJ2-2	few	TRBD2	CASRVTSGNTGELFF	TGTGCCAGCAGAGTTACTAGCGGGAACACCGGGGAGCTGTTTTTT
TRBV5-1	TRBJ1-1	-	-	CASSPGTGNTEAFF	TGCGCCAGCAGCCCAGGAACGGGGAACACTGAAGCTTTCTTT
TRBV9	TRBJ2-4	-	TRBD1	CASSVGQGDIQYF	TGTGCCAGCAGCGTGGGACAGGGAGACATTCAGTACTTC
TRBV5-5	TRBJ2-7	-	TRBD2	CASSSNGLAGAEQYF	TGTGCCAGCAGCTCCAACGGACTAGCGGGAGCCGAGCAGTACTTC
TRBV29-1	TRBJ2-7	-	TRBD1	CSVEAGQGGEQYF	TGCAGCGTTGAAGCCGGACAGGGCGGCGAGCAGTACTTC
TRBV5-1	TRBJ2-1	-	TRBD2	CASSSLTSGYNEQFF	TGCGCCAGCAGCTCGCTGACTAGCGGGTACAATGAGCAGTTCTTC
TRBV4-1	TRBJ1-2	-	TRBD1	CASSQDSGGAGYGYTF	TGCGCCAGCAGCCAAGACTCAGGGGGCGCGGGCTATGGCTACACCTTC
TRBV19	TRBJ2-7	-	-	CASSIRDGPYEQYF	TGTGCCAGTAGTATAAGGGACGGCCCCTACGAGCAGTACTTC
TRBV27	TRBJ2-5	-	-	CASRKGKETQYF	TGTGCCAGCAGGAAGGGGAAGGAGACCCAGTACTTC
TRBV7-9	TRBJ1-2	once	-	CASSLLGGGYTF	TGTGCCAGCAGCTTATTAGGAGGCGGCTACACCTTC
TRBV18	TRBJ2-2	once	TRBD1	CASSPRTGEAGELFF	TGTGCCAGCTCACCAAGGACAGGGGAGGCCGGGGAGCTGTTTTTT
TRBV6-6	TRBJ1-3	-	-	CASRPSQTSGNTIYF	TGTGCCAGCAGACCGTCACAGACCTCTGGAAACACCATATATTTT
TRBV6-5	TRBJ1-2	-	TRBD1	CASSGPGQRYGYTF	TGTGCCAGCAGTGGACCGGGACAGAGATATGGCTACACCTTC
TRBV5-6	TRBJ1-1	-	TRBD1	CAGGQGMNTEAFF	TGTGCCGGGGGACAGGGGATGAACACTGAAGCTTTCTTT
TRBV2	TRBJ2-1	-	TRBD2	CASRGLAAEQFF	TGTGCCAGCAGGGGACTAGCGGCTGAGCAGTTCTTC
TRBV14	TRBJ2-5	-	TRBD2	CASSQLEREGRETQYF	TGTGCCAGCAGCCAACTCGAGCGGGAGGGAAGGGAGACCCAGTACTTC
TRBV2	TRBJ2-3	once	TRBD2	CASRETSGSRTDTQYF	TGTGCCAGCAGGGAGACCAGCGGGAGTCGCACAGATACGCAGTATTTT
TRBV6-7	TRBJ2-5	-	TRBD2	CASRRGGTSGRCQETQYF	TGTGCCAGCAGGCGAGGAGGGACTAGCGGGCGTTGCCAAGAGACCCAGTACTTC
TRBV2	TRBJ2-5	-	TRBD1	CASSWDRVETQYF	TGTGCCAGCAGTTGGGACAGGGTAGAGACCCAGTACTTC
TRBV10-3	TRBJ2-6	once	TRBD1	CATPRTGSTGANVLTF	TGTGCCACCCCCCGGACAGGAAGCACTGGGGCCAACGTCCTGACTTTC
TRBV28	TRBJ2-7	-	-	CASSANRLVNGEQYF	TGTGCCAGCAGTGCCAATCGACTAGTAAACGGCGAGCAGTACTTC
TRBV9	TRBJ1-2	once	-	CASSVPDVGYTF	TGTGCCAGCAGCGTACCGGACGTCGGCTACACCTTC
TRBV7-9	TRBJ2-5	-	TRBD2	CASSPGGRVQETQYF	TGTGCCAGCAGCCCGGGAGGCAGGGTCCAAGAGACCCAGTACTTC
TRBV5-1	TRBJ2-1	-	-	CASSLVSSYNEQFF	TGCGCCAGCAGCTTGGTCAGCTCCTACAATGAGCAGTTCTTC
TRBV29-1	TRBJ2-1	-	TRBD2	CSAQVSGSRNEQFF	TGCAGCGCCCAAGTTAGCGGGAGCCGGAATGAGCAGTTCTTC
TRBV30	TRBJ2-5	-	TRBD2	CAWGQGLAGGETQYF	TGTGCCTGGGGACAGGGACTAGCGGGAGGTGAGACCCAGTACTTC
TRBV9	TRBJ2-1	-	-	CASSVAEGEQFF	TGTGCCAGCAGCGTAGCCGAAGGTGAGCAGTTCTTC
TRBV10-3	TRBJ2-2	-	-	CATHAGTLNTGELFF	TGTGCCACACATGCCGGGACACTCAACACCGGGGAGCTGTTTTTT
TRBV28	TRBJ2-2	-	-	CASRNTGELFF	TGTGCCAGCAGGAACACCGGGGAGCTGTTTTTT
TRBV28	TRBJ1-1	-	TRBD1	CASSAGSQGITEAFF	TGTGCCAGCAGTGCCGGGTCACAGGGGATCACTGAAGCTTTCTTT
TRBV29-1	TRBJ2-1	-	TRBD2	CSVEGRLAGVNEQFF	TGCAGCGTTGAAGGTCGGCTAGCGGGAGTCAATGAGCAGTTCTTC
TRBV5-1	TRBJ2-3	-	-	CASSLAQATGDTQYF	TGCGCCAGCAGCTTGGCCCAGGCCACTGGAGATACGCAGTATTTT
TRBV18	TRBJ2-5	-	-	CASSPALGAGSETQYF	TGTGCCAGCTCACCGGCCTTGGGGGCAGGGTCGGAGACCCAGTACTTC
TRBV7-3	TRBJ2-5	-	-	CASSPGPRETQYF	TGTGCCAGCAGCCCCGGGCCGCGAGAGACCCAGTACTTC
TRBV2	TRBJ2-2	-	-	CASSETVTAGGELFF	TGTGCCAGCAGTGAAACGGTCACCGCCGGCGGGGAGCTGTTTTTT
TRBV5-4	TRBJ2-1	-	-	CASSLESQVGEQFF	TGTGCCAGCAGCTTGGAGAGCCAGGTGGGTGAGCAGTTCTTC
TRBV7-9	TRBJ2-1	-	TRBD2	CASSPEGLAGIWFF	TGTGCCAGCAGCCCGGAGGGACTAGCGGGAATTTGGTTCTTC
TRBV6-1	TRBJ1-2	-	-	CASSDTGSGYGYTF	TGTGCCAGCAGTGACACCGGATCGGGCTATGGCTACACCTTC
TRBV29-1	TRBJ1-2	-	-	CSLPRGGGGYTF	TGCAGCCTACCCCGGGGGGGAGGTGGGTACACCTTC
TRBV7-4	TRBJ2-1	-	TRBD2	CAVLGLAAACYNEQFF	TGTGCCGTCCTCGGGCTAGCGGCGGCGTGCTACAATGAGCAGTTCTTC
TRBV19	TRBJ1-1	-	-	CASSIRLNTEAFF	TGTGCCAGTAGTATAAGGCTGAACACTGAAGCTTTCTTT
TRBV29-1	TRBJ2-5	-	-	CSAGGETQYF	TGCAGCGCCGGAGGGGAGACCCAGTACTTC
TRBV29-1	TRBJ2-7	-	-	CSARSARAHEQYF	TGCAGCGCCCGAAGCGCCAGGGCCCACGAGCAGTACTTC